This T cell receptor (beta chain) was captured in a study of blood T cell repertoires in COVID-19. Study-level background: PBMCs, B-cell-depleted T cells, or T cells were the source of the cDNA or gDNA that made up the material.

V lost 6 bases and J lost 4, with 15 bases in between. This CDR3 has 14 amino acids. Germline assignment: CDR1 SGHTA and CDR2 FQGNSA. Authors' data handling: The assay estimated nucleated cells by amplifying reference gene primers. This table comes from immunoSEQ multiplex PCR, and its TCRdb copy is limited to in-frame clones, with some not included. V, J and clone size are taken as reported in that table, and D and trimming were inferred from the DNA itself. This sample has 200,000 to 300,000 clones; 88% occur once, and the top ten carry roughly 1.2%. The source of this sequence is a woman aged 40 to 49 with acute COVID-19. Material: PBMCs or T cells enriched from blood (not recorded which). J is TRBJ1-1 and V is TRBV7-2; D possibly corresponds to TRBD1 (5 bases). The CDR3 DNA sequence: TGTGCCAGCAGGCGGACACCCGGGGGCACTGAAGCTTTCTTT. This codes for CASRRTPGGTEAFF.